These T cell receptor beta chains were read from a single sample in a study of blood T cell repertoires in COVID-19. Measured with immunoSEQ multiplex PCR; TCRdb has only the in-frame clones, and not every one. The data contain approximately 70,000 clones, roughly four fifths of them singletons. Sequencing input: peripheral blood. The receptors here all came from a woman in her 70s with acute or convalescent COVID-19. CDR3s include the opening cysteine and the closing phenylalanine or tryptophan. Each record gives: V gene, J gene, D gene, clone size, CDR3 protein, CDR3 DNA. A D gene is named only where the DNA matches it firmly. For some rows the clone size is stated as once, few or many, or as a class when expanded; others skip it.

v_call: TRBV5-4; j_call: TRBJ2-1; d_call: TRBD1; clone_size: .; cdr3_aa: CASSLGQGGSEQFF; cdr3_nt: TGTGCCAGCAGCTTGGGACAGGGGGGAAGTGAGCAGTTCTTC
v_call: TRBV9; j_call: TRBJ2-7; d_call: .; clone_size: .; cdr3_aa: CASRPDGLSYEQYF; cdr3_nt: TGTGCCAGCAGACCGGACGGACTCTCCTACGAGCAGTACTTC
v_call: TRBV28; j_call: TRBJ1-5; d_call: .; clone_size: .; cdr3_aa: CASSRGATQPQHF; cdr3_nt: TGTGCCAGCAGTCGGGGGGCGACTCAGCCCCAGCATTTT
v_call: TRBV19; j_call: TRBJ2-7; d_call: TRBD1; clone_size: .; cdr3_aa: CASSPRQGPNEQYF; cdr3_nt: TGTGCCAGTAGTCCCAGACAGGGTCCCAACGAGCAGTACTTC
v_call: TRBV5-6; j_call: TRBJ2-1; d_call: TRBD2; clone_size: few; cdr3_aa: CASSLTSGGASEQFF; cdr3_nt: TGTGCCAGCAGCCTGACTAGCGGGGGGGCAAGTGAGCAGTTCTTC
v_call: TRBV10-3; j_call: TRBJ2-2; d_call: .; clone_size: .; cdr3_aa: CAISETLGSPYGELFF; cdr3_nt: TGTGCCATCAGTGAGACCCTCGGGTCCCCTTATGGGGAGCTGTTTTTT
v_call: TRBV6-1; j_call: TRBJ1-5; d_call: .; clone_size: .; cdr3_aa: CASSEGRGNQPQHF; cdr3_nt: TGTGCCAGCAGTGAAGGTAGAGGCAATCAGCCCCAGCATTTT
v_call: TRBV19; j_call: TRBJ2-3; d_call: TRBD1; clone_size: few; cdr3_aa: CAISGTGGDTQYF; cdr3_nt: TGTGCCATATCGGGGACAGGGGGAGATACGCAGTATTTT
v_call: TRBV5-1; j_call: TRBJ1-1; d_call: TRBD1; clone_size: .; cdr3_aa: CASSPGTAMNTEAFF; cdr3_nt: TGCGCCAGCAGTCCCGGGACAGCTATGAACACTGAAGCTTTCTTT
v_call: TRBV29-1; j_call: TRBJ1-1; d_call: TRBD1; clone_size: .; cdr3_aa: CSVVELSGTAAFF; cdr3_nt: TGCAGCGTTGTGGAGTTGTCAGGGACAGCAGCTTTCTTT
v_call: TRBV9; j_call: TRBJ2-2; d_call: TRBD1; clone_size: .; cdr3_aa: CASSVGGQGVNTGELFF; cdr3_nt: TGTGCCAGCAGCGTAGGGGGACAGGGAGTCAACACCGGGGAGCTGTTTTTT
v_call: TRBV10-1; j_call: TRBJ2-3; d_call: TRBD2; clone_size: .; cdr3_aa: CAICGLAGKYTDTDTQYF; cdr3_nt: TGCGCCATCTGTGGACTAGCGGGAAAATATACCGACACAGATACGCAGTATTTT
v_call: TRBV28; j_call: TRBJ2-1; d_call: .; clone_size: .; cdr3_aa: CASEESGLSYNEQFF; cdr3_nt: TGTGCCAGCGAAGAAAGCGGCCTCTCCTACAATGAGCAGTTCTTC
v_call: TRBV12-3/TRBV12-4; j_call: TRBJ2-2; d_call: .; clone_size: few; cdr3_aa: CASGTGLHGELFF; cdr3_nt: TGTGCCAGCGGTACAGGGTTGCACGGGGAGCTGTTTTTT
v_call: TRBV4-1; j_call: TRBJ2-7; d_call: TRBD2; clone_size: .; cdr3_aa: CASSQDPGLAGVSSYEQYF; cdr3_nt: TGCGCCAGCAGCCAAGACCCAGGACTAGCGGGAGTGAGTTCCTACGAGCAGTACTTC
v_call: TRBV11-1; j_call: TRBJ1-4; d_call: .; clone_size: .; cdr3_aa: CASSYGRGIGEKLFF; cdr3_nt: TGTGCCAGCTCCTATGGTAGGGGAATCGGAGAAAAACTGTTTTTT
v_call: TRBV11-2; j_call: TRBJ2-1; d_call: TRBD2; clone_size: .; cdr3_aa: CASSPPDRGGFF; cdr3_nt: TGTGCCAGCAGCCCGCCCGACCGGGGGGGGTTCTTC
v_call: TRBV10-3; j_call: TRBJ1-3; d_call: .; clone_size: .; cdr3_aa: CAISESTDSGNTIYF; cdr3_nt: TGTGCCATCAGTGAGTCTACAGACTCTGGAAACACCATATATTTT
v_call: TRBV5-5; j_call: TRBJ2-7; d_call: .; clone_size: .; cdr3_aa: CASSSTLGSSYEQYF; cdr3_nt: TGTGCCAGCAGCTCGACTCTCGGGAGCTCCTACGAGCAGTACTTC
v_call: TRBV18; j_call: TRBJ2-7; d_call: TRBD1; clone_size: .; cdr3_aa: CASSQETGMGEQYF; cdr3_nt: TGTGCCAGCTCACAGGAGACAGGGATGGGGGAGCAGTACTTC
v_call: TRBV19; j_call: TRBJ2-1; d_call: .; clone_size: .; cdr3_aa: CASSLRDEQFF; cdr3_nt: TGTGCCAGTAGCCTGCGGGATGAGCAGTTCTTC
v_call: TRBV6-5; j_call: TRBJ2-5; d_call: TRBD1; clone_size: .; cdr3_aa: CASSLQGFRETQYF; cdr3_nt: TGTGCCAGCAGTTTACAGGGGTTTCGGGAGACCCAGTACTTC
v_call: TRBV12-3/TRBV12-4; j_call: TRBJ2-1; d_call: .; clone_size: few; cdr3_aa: CASSLSSEKQFF; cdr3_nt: TGTGCCAGCAGTTTGTCTAGCGAGAAGCAGTTCTTC
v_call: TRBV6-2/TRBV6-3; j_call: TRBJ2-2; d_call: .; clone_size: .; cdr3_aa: CASSSWGGALNGELFF; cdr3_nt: TGTGCCAGCAGTTCCTGGGGCGGGGCTCTGAACGGGGAGCTGTTTTTT
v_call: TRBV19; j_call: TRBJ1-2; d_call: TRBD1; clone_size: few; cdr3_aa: CASSKGQFYGYTF; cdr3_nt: TGTGCCAGTAGTAAGGGACAGTTCTATGGCTACACCTTC
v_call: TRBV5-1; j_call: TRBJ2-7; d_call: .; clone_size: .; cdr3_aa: CASSKGDMSYEQYF; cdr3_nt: TGCGCCAGCAGCAAGGGGGACATGTCCTACGAGCAGTACTTC
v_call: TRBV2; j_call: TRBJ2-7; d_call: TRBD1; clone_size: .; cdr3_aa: CASSDRGNRYEQYF; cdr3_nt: TGTGCCAGCAGCGACAGGGGTAACCGGTACGAGCAGTACTTC
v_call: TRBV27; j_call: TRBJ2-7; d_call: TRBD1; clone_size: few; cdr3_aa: CASSLRTGPEQYF; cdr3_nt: TGTGCCAGCAGTTTGAGGACAGGTCCCGAGCAGTACTTC
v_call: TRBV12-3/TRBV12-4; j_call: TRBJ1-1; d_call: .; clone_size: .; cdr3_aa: CASSFQGFTEAFF; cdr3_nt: TGTGCCAGCAGTTTCCAGGGGTTCACTGAAGCTTTCTTT
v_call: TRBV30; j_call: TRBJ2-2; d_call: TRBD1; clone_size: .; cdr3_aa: CAWDTGENTGELFF; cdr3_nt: TGTGCCTGGGACACAGGGGAGAACACCGGGGAGCTGTTTTTT
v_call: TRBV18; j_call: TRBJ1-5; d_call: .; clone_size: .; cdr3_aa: CASSPPEGPQHF; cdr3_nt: TGTGCCAGCTCACCACCCGAGGGGCCCCAGCATTTT
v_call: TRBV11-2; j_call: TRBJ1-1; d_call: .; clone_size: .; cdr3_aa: CASSTQVGGGTEAFF; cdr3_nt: TGTGCCAGCAGCACCCAAGTTGGCGGCGGCACTGAAGCTTTCTTT
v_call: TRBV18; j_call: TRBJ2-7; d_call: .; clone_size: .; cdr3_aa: CASSPAGAAYEQYF; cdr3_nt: TGTGCCAGCTCACCGGCGGGGGCGGCCTACGAGCAGTACTTC